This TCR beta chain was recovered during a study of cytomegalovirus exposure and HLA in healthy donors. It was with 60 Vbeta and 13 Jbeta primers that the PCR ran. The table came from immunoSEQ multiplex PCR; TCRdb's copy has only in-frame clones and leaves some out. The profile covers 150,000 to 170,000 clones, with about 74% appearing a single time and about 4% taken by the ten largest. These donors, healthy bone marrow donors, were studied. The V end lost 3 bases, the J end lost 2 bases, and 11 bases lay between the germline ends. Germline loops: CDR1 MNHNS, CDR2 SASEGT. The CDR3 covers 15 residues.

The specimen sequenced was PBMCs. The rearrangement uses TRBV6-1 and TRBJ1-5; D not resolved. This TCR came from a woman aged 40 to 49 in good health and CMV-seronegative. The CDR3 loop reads CASSDPRVGNQPQHF. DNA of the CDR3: TGTGCCAGCAGTGATCCCCGGGTTGGCAATCAGCCCCAGCATTTT.